This T cell receptor (beta chain) is from a study of blood T cell repertoires in COVID-19. This clone has just a few counts. Across about two dozen US areas, participants ranged in age from about 18 to 90 years. Cohorts were based on clinical histories the participants reported. Two negative PCRs, clearance, or symptom resolution characterized the recovered Cohort 3 donors. In the authors' methods: Amplified reference gene primers provided the basis for estimating nucleated cell counts. The method was immunoSEQ multiplex PCR; TCRdb's version includes in-frame clones alone and lacks a portion of them. D and trimming come from the DNA, and the V and J calls and clone size come from that table. The sample yields under 300,000 clones, more than 75% seen once. The CDR3 has 15 amino acids. CDR1 is MNHEY and CDR2 is SMNVEV in the germline V gene (reference sequence). V was shortened by 2 bases and J by 1 base, with 11 bases between the two germline ends.

This clonotype originated in a man aged 18 to 29 who had recovered from COVID-19. The chain carries TRBV27 and TRBJ1-1; D unclear. Material: PBMCs or T cells enriched from blood (not recorded which). This CDR3 is CASSLRGTGNTEAFF. DNA for the CDR3: TGTGCCAGCAGTTTAAGAGGTACTGGGAACACTGAAGCTTTCTTT.